These 26 T cell receptor beta chains originate from one sample sequenced in a study of blood T cell repertoires in COVID-19. The assay was immunoSEQ multiplex PCR, and TCRdb's table has in-frame clones only and misses some. The sample carries approximately 91,000 clones, 75% to 85% recorded once. Sample: peripheral blood. The receptors come from a man aged 65 to 85 with acute or convalescent COVID-19.

This chain links TRBV24-1 with TRBJ1-2; D is unresolved. CDR1 KGHDR and CDR2 SFDVKD come from the germline V gene. The CDR3 runs 15 residues. The V end was cut by 5 bases, the J end by 4 bases, with 16 bases between. The CDR3: CATSAAGETFYGYTF. CDR3 coding DNA: TGTGCCACCAGTGCAGCAGGCGAAACCTTCTATGGCTACACCTTC.

V is TRBV28 and J is TRBJ1-5; D is unresolved. CDR3 size: 12 residues. Germline-derived CDR1 and CDR2 are MDHEN and SYDVKM. The CDR3 coding sequence is TGTGCTGGCGGGTCAGGCAATCAGCCCCAGCATTTT. The encoded protein is CAGGSGNQPQHF.

The chain has TRBV9 and TRBJ2-7, with D possibly matching TRBD2 (6 bases). Germline loops: CDR1 SGDLS, CDR2 YYNGEE. This CDR3 region has 14 residues. V lost 2 bases and J lost 6, with 15 bases in between. The CDR3 nucleotides read TGTGCCAGCAGCGTGGGCTTCGCCGGGGGCGAGCAGTACTTC. It translates to CASSVGFAGGEQYF.

The chain is built from TRBV6-4 and TRBJ2-5; D is perhaps TRBD1 (6 bases). Germline assignment: CDR1 MRHNA and CDR2 SNTAGT. The CDR3 spans 13 residues. V dropped 8 bases and J dropped 5 bases, with 15 bases sitting between them. The CDR3 region is CASARTERETQYF. CDR3 DNA: TGTGCCAGCGCCCGGACAGAGAGGGAGACCCAGTACTTC.

V usage is TRBV6-6 and J usage is TRBJ1-5; D gene ambiguous. Germline V CDR1 and CDR2: MNHNY, SVGAGI (reference sequence). The CDR3 is 16 amino acids. V lost 1 base and J 0 bases, leaving 10 bases between the germline ends. CDR3 residues: CASSYFQSHSNQPQHF. For the CDR3, the DNA is TGTGCCAGCAGTTACTTCCAGTCACATAGCAATCAGCCCCAGCATTTT.

The gene calls are TRBV12-5 and TRBJ1-3; 10 nucleotides line up with TRBD1. The CDR3 is made up of 15 amino acids. Germline CDR1 reads LGHNT; CDR2 reads FRNRAP. Losses at the gene ends were 4 bases for V and 7 bases for J; bases not matched to a gene: 7. The CDR3 reads CASGSPGQGRNTIYF. CDR3 coding DNA: TGTGCTAGTGGTTCTCCGGGACAGGGGAGGAACACCATATATTTT.

This clone showed up just a few times. The V gene is TRBV19, the J gene TRBJ2-4; TRBD1 agrees at 10 bases. The CDR3 is made up of 17 amino acids. Germline V gene data show CDR1 as LNHDA and CDR2 as SQIVND (reference sequence). V lost 4 bases, J lost 0 bases, and 6 bases stayed unmatched. In nucleotides, the CDR3 is TGTGCCAGTAGTACGACGACAGGGGGCTTAGCCAAAAACATTCAGTACTTC. Protein product: CASSTTTGGLAKNIQYF.

The chain has TRBV9 and TRBJ1-1; the D gene is possibly TRBD1 (5 bases). CDR1 is SGDLS, CDR2 YYNGEE, per germline. This CDR3 has 17 amino acids. V lost 4 bases to trimming and J lost 3 bases, with 22 bases between them. CDR3 protein: CASSQDLKAGRDTEAFF. CDR3 DNA sequence: TGTGCCAGCAGCCAGGATCTAAAGGCAGGGAGGGACACTGAAGCTTTCTTT.

The rearrangement links TRBV7-2 to TRBJ2-2, with 9 nucleotides matching TRBD2. CDR3 length equals 19 residues. CDR1 and CDR2 (germline): SGHTA, FQGNSA. The ends lost 1 base at V and 5 bases at J; junction bases unmatched: 14. CDR3 sequence (DNA): TGTGCCAGCAGCTTAGTAGGGCTAGCGGGACATTTTAAAACCGGGGAGCTGTTTTTT. Translation: CASSLVGLAGHFKTGELFF.

The chain employs TRBV12-3 or TRBV12-4 and TRBJ2-1, with 7 bases lining up with TRBD2. This CDR3 comprises 13 residues. V shed 5 bases and J 10 bases; nucleotides not matched to a gene: 8. In DNA, the CDR3 is TGTGCCAGCAGTCCCAGGGACTACGGGGAGCAGTTCTTC. Amino acid sequence: CASSPRDYGEQFF.

This sequence joins TRBV7-9 and TRBJ2-7; TRBD2 matches 7 bases. Germline V CDR1 and CDR2: SEHNR, FQNEAQ (reference sequence). The CDR3 extends over 13 amino acids. Trimming took 5 bases from V and 6 from J; bases not matched to a gene: 7. The CDR3: CASSLGTKREQYF. For the CDR3, the DNA is TGTGCCAGCAGCCTGGGGACTAAGCGCGAGCAGTACTTC.

V gene TRBV28 combines with J gene TRBJ2-7, with a tentative D call TRBD1 (6 bases). CDR3 length equals 13 residues. Between the trimmed V and J ends, which lost 5 bases and 1 base, there was a span of 9 bases. Germline V lookup: CDR1 MDHEN, CDR2 SYDVKM. CDR3 amino acids: CASSGGWSYEQYF. CDR3 DNA: TGTGCCAGCAGTGGGGGCTGGTCCTACGAGCAGTACTTC.

This clone was picked up a small number of times. The chain is built from TRBV19 and TRBJ1-2; 11 positions agree with TRBD1. This CDR3 region has 15 residues. Unmatched junction bases numbered 7, after V lost 6 bases and J lost 4 bases. Germline CDR1 is LNHDA and CDR2 is SQIVND (reference sequence). CDR3 sequence reads: CASSTGTGGLYGYTF. CDR3 in DNA: TGTGCCAGTAGCACCGGGACAGGGGGTCTCTATGGCTACACCTTC.

The chain's CDR3 is CSAQRGHEQFF. Here the CDR3 DNA reads TGCAGTGCTCAGAGGGGGCATGAGCAGTTCTTC. This chain links TRBV20-1 with TRBJ2-1; 7 bases are shared with TRBD1. Germline CDR1 reads DFQATT; CDR2 reads SNEGSKA (reference sequence). This CDR3 is built from 11 residues. The V gene end was trimmed by 5 bases and the J gene end by 8 bases; junction bases not matched to a gene: 3.

The rearrangement joins TRBV19 to TRBJ2-3, with D perhaps matching TRBD1 (6 bases). V lost 7 bases and J 4 bases, leaving 18 bases between the germline ends. The CDR3 extends over 15 amino acids. From germline, CDR1 is LNHDA and CDR2 SQIVND (reference sequence). The CDR3 sequence: CASNRQGLTSDTQYF. CDR3 nucleotides: TGTGCCAGTAATAGGCAGGGGCTCACATCAGATACGCAGTATTTT.

The chain links TRBV4-3 to TRBJ2-1; D is undetermined. The CDR3 runs to 15 residues. V was clipped by 0 bases and J by 3 bases, with 9 bases between them. CDR1 LGHNA and CDR2 YSLEER come from the germline V gene. The DNA for the CDR3 is TGCGCCAGCAGCCAAGATCCCACCGGCTACAATGAGCAGTTCTTC. Its translation: CASSQDPTGYNEQFF.

The V gene is TRBV5-6, the J gene TRBJ2-2; TRBD2 might be the D (5 bases). V lost 3 bases, J lost 2 bases, and 14 bases lay in between. The CDR3 contains 16 residues. Germline assignment: CDR1 SGHDT and CDR2 YYEEEE. For the CDR3, the DNA is TGTGCCAGCAGCTCTCCGGGGTCCGCTAACACCGGGGAGCTGTTTTTT. This codes for CASSSPGSANTGELFF.

This chain uses TRBV5-6 with TRBJ2-3; D is uncertain. Germline V lookup: CDR1 SGHDT, CDR2 YYEEEE. V lost 5 bases, J lost 5 bases, and 9 bases lay in between. The CDR3 extends over 12 amino acids. The CDR3: CASSLLGDTQYF. Here the CDR3 DNA reads TGTGCCAGCAGTCTGCTAGGAGATACGCAGTATTTT.

V usage is TRBV18 and J usage is TRBJ2-2; 12 bases fit TRBD2. V lost 6 bases to trimming and J lost 6 bases; unmatched junction nucleotides: 11. Germline V gene lookup returns CDR1 KGHSH and CDR2 LQKENI. This CDR3 is 17 amino acids long. CDR3 sequence: CASSPSGRAEVPGELFF. The CDR3 region has the DNA TGTGCCAGCTCCCCTAGCGGGAGGGCCGAGGTCCCCGGGGAGCTGTTTTTT.

The chain carries TRBV6-5 and TRBJ2-7; TRBD1 is a possible D gene (6 bases). CDR1 is MNHEY, CDR2 SVGAGI, per germline. Trimming cost V 2 bases and J 2 bases, with 10 bases left between them. The CDR3 covers 14 residues. The CDR3, as DNA: TGTGCCAGCAGTTACGACCAGGGGACCTACGAGCAGTACTTC. Translating gives CASSYDQGTYEQYF.

The chain has TRBV7-2 and TRBJ1-4; no firm D call. The V and J ends lost 1 base and 2 bases respectively, with 5 bases between them. This CDR3 comprises 14 residues. CDR1 and CDR2 from the germline V gene are SGHTA and FQGNSA. The CDR3 nucleotides are TGTGCCAGCAGCTTAGAGCGGACTAATGAAAAACTGTTTTTT. The encoded protein is CASSLERTNEKLFF.

The chain employs TRBV19 and TRBJ1-1, with a possible D match to TRBD1 (5 bases). Trimming shortened V by 6 bases and J by 0 bases, and 11 bases separated the two germline ends. This CDR3 has 14 amino acids. Looked up from germline, CDR1 is LNHDA and CDR2 is SQIVND (reference sequence). The CDR3 nucleotides are TGTGCCAGTAGATTCAGGGAAATGAACACTGAAGCTTTCTTT. Protein product: CASRFREMNTEAFF.

The J gene is TRBJ1-4, the V gene TRBV4-2, with a weak D call TRBD1 (6 bases). CDR1 is LGHNA and CDR2 is YNFKEQ in the germline V gene. This CDR3 is built from 15 residues. V gave up 0 bases and J gave up 7 bases, with 12 bases separating them. The CDR3, as DNA: TGTGCCAGCAGCCAAGAAGGGGGTGAGGGTGAAAAACTGTTTTTT. Protein product: CASSQEGGEGEKLFF.

About this clone itself: One junction end does not reproduce the germline sequence, and a read error may be involved. The CDR3 is CASSLGTSGSNEQFF. CDR3 coding DNA: TGTGCTAGCAGCTTGGGGACTAGCGGGAGCAATGAGCAGTTCTTC. The chain has TRBV7-7 and TRBJ2-1; 14 bases align to TRBD2. CDR3 size: 15 residues. Germline V lookup: CDR1 SSHAT, CDR2 FNYEAQ (reference sequence).

This chain connects TRBV28 to TRBJ2-1; weak D call: TRBD1 (6 bases). The germline gives CDR1 MDHEN, CDR2 SYDVKM. Trimming shortened V by 5 bases and J by 3 bases, and 11 bases separated the two germline ends. The CDR3 sequence is 14 residues long. The CDR3 coding sequence is TGTGCCAGCAGTCAACAGGGTAGCTACAATGAGCAGTTCTTC. Amino acids: CASSQQGSYNEQFF.

The chain recombines TRBV14 with TRBJ1-4, with D unresolved. This CDR3 region has 15 residues. CDR1 SGHDN and CDR2 FVKESK come from the germline V gene. Trimming took off 4 bases at V and 4 bases at J, with 13 bases between the two ends. This CDR3 reads CASSLQNNVNEKLFF. The DNA of the CDR3 is TGTGCCAGCAGCCTTCAAAACAATGTTAATGAAAAACTGTTTTTT.